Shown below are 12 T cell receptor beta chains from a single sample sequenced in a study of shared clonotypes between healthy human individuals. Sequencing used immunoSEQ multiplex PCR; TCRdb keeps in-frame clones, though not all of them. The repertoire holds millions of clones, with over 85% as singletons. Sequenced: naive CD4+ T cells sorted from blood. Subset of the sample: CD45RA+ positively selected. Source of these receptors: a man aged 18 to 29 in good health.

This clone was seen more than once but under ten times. The CDR3: CASSSPKTGSYEQYF. CDR3 DNA sequence: TGTGCCAGCAGCTCCCCTAAGACAGGCTCCTACGAGCAGTACTTC. The V gene is TRBV7-6, the J gene TRBJ2-7; TRBD1 might be the D (6 bases). Trimming left V 4 bases short and J 0 bases short, with 13 bases between. The CDR3 runs 15 residues. Per the germline V gene, CDR1 is SGHVS and CDR2 is FNYEAQ. Variable domain in full (rest from reference TRBV7-6 and TRBJ2-7): GAGVSQSPRYKVTKRGQDVALRCDPISGHVSLYWYRQALGQGPEFLTYFNYEAQQDKSGLPNDRFSAERPEGSISTLTIQRTEQRDSAMYRCASSSPKTGSYEQYFGPGTRLTVT.

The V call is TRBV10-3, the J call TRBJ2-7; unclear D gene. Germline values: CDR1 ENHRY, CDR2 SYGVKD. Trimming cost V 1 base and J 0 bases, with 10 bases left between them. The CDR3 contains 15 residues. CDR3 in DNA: TGTGCCATCAGTGAGTTGGTGGGAAGCTCCTACGAGCAGTACTTC. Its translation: CAISELVGSSYEQYF.

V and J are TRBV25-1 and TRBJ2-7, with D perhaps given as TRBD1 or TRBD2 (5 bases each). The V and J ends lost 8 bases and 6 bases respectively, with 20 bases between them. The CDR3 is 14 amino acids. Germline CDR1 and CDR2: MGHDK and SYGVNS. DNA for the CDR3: TGTGCCAGCCCCCTACCCGTGACAGAGGGCGAGCAGTACTTC. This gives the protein CASPLPVTEGEQYF.

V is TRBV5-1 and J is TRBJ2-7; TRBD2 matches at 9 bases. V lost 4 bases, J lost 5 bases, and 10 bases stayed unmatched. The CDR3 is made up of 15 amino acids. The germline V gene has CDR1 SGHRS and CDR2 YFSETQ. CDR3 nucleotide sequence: TGCGCCAGCAGCCCGGAGGGACTAGCTTCCGACGAGCAGTACTTC. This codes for CASSPEGLASDEQYF.

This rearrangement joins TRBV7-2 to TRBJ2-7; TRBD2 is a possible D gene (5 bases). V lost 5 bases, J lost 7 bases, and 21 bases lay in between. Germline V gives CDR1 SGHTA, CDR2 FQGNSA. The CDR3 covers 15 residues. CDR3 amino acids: CASSPWTLARWEQYF. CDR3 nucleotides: TGTGCCAGCAGCCCATGGACTCTCGCTCGGTGGGAGCAGTACTTC.

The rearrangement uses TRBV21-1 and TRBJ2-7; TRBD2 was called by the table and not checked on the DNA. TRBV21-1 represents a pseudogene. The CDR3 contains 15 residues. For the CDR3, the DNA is TGTGCCAGCAGCAAAGGGGCGGGGGGATCCTACGAGCAGTACTTC. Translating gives CASSKGAGGSYEQYF.

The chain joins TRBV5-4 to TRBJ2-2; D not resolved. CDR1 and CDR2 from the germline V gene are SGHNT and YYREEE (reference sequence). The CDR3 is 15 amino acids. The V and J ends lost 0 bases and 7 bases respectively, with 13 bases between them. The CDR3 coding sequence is TGTGCCAGCAGCTTGGACGCAACCACAAGCGGGGAGCTGTTTTTT. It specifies CASSLDATTSGELFF.

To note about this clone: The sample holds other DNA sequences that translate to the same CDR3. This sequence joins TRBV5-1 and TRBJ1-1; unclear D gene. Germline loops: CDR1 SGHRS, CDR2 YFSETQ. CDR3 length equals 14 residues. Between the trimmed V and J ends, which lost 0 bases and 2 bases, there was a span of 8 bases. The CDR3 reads CASSLAGGNTEAFF. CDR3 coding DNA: TGCGCCAGCAGCTTGGCCGGCGGAAACACTGAAGCTTTCTTT. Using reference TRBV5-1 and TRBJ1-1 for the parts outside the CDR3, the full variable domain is KAGVTQTPRYLIKTRGQQVTLSCSPISGHRSVSWYQQTPGQGLQFLFEYFSETQRNKGNFPGRFSGRQFSNSRSEMNVSTLELGDSALYLCASSLAGGNTEAFFGQGTRLTVV.

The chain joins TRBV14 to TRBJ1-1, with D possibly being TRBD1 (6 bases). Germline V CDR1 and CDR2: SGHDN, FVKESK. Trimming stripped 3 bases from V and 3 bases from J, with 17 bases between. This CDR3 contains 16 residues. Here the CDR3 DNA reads TGTGCCAGCAGCCATACAGGGTCGGCCCGGGACACTGAAGCTTTCTTT. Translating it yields CASSHTGSARDTEAFF.

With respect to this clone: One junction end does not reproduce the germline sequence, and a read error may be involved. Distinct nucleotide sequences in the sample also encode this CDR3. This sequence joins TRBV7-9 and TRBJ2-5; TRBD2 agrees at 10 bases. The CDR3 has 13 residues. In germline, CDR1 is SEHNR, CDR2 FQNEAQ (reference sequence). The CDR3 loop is CASSLAGVETQYF. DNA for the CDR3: TGTGCCAGCAGCCTAGCGGGGGTGGAGACCCAGTACTTC. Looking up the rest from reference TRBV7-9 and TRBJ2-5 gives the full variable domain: DTGVSQNPRHKITKRGQNVTFRCDPISEHNRLYWYRQTLGQGPEFLTYFQNEAQLEKSRLLSDRFSAERPKGSFSTLEIQRTEQGDSAMYLCASSLAGVETQYFGPGTRLLVL.

CDR3 amino acids: CASSPTDGPSPLHF. As DNA, the CDR3 is TGTGCCAGCAGCCCTACGGACGGACCTTCACCCCTCCACTTT. The chain has TRBV7-9 and TRBJ1-6, with D hard to call. V was pared by 5 bases and J by 9 bases, with 14 bases between. The CDR3 is made up of 14 amino acids. In germline, CDR1 is SEHNR, CDR2 FQNEAQ (reference sequence).

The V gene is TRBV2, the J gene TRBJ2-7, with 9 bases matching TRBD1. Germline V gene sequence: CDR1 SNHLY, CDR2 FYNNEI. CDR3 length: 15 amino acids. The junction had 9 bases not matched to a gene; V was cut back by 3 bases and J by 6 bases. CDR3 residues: CASSDWSGQGGEQYF. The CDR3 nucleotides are TGTGCCAGCAGTGATTGGTCGGGACAGGGTGGCGAGCAGTACTTC.